This T cell receptor (beta chain) was sequenced for a study of blood T cell repertoires in COVID-19. The CDR3 covers 15 residues. The V gene lost 1 base and the J gene lost 0 bases, with 7 bases spanning the gap. The V gene's germline CDR1 is MGHRA and CDR2 YSYEKL. How the authors handled the data: By means of reference gene primer amplification, nucleated cell counts were estimated. Produced via immunoSEQ multiplex PCR; TCRdb's table is partial and in-frame only. That table supplies the V and J calls and clone size; D and trimming were determined from the DNA. The sample records approximately 200,000 clones, 65% to 90% being singletons.

The receptor comes from a woman aged 50 to 65 with acute or convalescent COVID-19. V gene TRBV4-1 combines with J gene TRBJ1-5; no firm D call. Sequenced input: peripheral blood. Written as DNA, the CDR3 is TGCGCCAGCAGCCAAGCGAGCTATAGCAATCAGCCCCAGCATTTT. It codes for CASSQASYSNQPQHF.